This T cell receptor beta chain was profiled in a study of blood T cell repertoires in COVID-19 (dated by TCRdb to between 2020 and 2021). Some background on the complete study: Samples covering the acute and convalescent phases of COVID-19 were provided by collaborators in the United States, Italy and Spain. The repertoires were made available in a free public database intended to serve as a resource for research on the immune response to SARS-CoV-2. The dataset comprised deeply sampled blood TCRbeta repertoires from subjects exposed to, actively infected with, or recovered from COVID-19. The samples were drawn from the first 160 participants of the ongoing ImmuneRACE study and from 1,254 subjects provided by 6 global collaborators. Where available, HLA class I and class II types were obtained from metadata supplied by the sample provider rather than from assay-based typing. The prospective study material was composed of cDNA or gDNA derived from T cells, B-cell-depleted T cells, or PBMCs. The sample metadata nearly always contained a de-identified subject ID, COVID-19 status, age in years and sex.

Based on the germline V gene (reference sequence), the CDR1 and CDR2 sequences are LGHDT and YNNKEL. The V end gives up 6 bases and the J end 7 bases, leaving 8 bases in the junction not matched to a gene. Inclusive of the bounding cysteine and phenylalanine, the CDR3 is 14 residues long. The DNA shown is the 42-base CDR3, in frame from base 1. Each collaborating institution followed its own protocols to collect whole blood in K2EDTA tubes. For TCRbeta analysis, collaborator samples were shipped as frozen whole blood, as isolated PBMCs, or as DNA extracted from either sample type. TCRbeta CDR3 regions were amplified from genomic DNA using the immunoSEQ Assay, a bias-controlled multiplex PCR. From the authors' description of their analysis: The number of nucleated cells in each sample was estimated by amplification of reference gene primers within the assay. Sequence reads were collapsed and filtered to measure the absolute abundance of every unique TCRbeta CDR3 rearrangement. For each sample, productive Simpson clonality was calculated as the square root of Simpson's diversity index across productive rearrangements. Sourced from immuneACCESS, this table was stored by TCRdb with only in-frame sequences that have V and J called. A share of the clones is absent; for the studies checked, an unresolved V gene accounts for under half, and the remainder has no known explanation. That table is the source of V, J and clone size, and D and trimming were worked out from the DNA. The sample table shows some 490,000 clones, and approximately 85% are seen once. Of the sample, roughly 3.1% is held by the ten largest clones.

Note on this clone: The antigen it recognizes is unknown. Base-call qualities are not available, and no considerably larger clone is one nucleotide away.

Study-level results and caveats: How much clinical and demographic metadata was included differed by source and by participant, and the metadata was provided uncurated.

The sequence joins TRBV3-1 (or the pseudogene TRBV3-2) to TRBJ2-7, with 11 bases matching TRBD2. The TCR comes from a human donor in a cohort sampled during active COVID-19. Material: peripheral blood. The nucleotide sequence reads TGTGCCAGCAGTGTAGCGGGAGGGCCGAGAGAGCAGTACTTC. This sequence encodes CASSVAGGPREQYF.